This T cell receptor (beta chain) appears in the sequencing data of a study of beta chain features in type 1 diabetes. Study in general: All samples yielded roughly 100 million examined sorted cells.

A CD45RO/CCR7/CD25/CD127/CD95/CD27 panel sorted naive, central memory, regulatory and stem cell-like memory CD4+ cells. A note on this clone: No antigen is known for it.

Expressed TCRB transcripts were sequenced after all isolated RNA was converted to cDNA. TCRdb's table, derived via immunoSEQ multiplex PCR, lists solely in-frame clones and lacks some. Among a few hundred thousand clones, 20% to 25% were seen once, and the ten largest hold around 0.012%. This CDR3 has 19 amino acids. Germline CDR1 is SGHDN and CDR2 is FVKESK. Unmatched junction bases numbered 10, after V lost 4 bases and J lost 4 bases. General study results and limits: When Type 1 diabetes patients were examined, their TCRB CDR3s proved moderately but significantly shorter in all four CD4+ subsets.

The V gene is TRBV14, the J gene TRBJ2-6; 13 nucleotides align to TRBD2. This receptor was identified in a woman in her twenties or thirties with type 1 diabetes. Sequencing was carried out using naive CD4+ T cells from blood. This chain's CDR3 is CASSPLTSGRPLGANVLTF. The CDR3 DNA follows: TGTGCCAGCAGCCCCCTGACTAGCGGGAGGCCCCTCGGGGCCAACGTCCTGACTTTC.